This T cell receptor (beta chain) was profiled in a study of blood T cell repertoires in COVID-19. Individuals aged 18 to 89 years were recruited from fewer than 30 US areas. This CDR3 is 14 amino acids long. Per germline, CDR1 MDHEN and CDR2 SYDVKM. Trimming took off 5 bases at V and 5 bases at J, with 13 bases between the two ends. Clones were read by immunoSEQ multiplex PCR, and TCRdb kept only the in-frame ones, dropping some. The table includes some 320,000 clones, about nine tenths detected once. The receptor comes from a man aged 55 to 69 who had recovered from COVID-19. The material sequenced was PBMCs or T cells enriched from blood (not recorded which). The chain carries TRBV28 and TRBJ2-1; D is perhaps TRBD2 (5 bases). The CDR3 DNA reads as TGTGCCAGCAGTGTCATCGCGGGTGACAATGAGCAGTTCTTC. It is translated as CASSVIAGDNEQFF.